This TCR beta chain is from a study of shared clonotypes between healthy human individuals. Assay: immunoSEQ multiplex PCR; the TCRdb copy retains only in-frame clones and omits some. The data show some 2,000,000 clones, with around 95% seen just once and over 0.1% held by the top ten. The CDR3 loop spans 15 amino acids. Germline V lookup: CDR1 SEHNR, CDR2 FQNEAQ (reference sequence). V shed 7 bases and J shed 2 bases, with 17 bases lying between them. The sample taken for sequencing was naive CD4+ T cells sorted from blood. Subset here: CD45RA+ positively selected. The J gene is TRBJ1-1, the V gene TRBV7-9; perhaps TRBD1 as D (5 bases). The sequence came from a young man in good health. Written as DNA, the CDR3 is TGTGCCAGCAAGAAAGGGGAAGTGGTAAACACTGAAGCTTTCTTT. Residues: CASKKGEVVNTEAFF.